This note documents a single T cell receptor (beta chain) sequence. The sample holds a few counts of this clonotype. The clone's antigen remains unknown. Per-nucleotide qualities are absent, and no much larger clonotype sits a single base away. Sequenced on an Illumina HiSeq 2500. Quantitative 5'-RACE with molecular barcodes was used to prepare TCR beta libraries. Processing in the source paper ran as follows. A new computational method, built on a probabilistic model of VDJ rearrangement, was used to identify disease-linked TCR variants. In TCRdb, the public reads were trimmed at Q25 with fastp and aligned with MiXCR, with productive beta chains retained. Each entry merges the rows of one CDR3 protein and shows their most common DNA and genes. TCRdb, not the original authors, processed these V and J calls. The sample includes around 300,000 distinct CDR3 sequences, with 14% to 15% observed a single time. Approximately 1.1% of the sample comes from the top ten.

The data stem from a study of CD8 T cells in ankylosing spondylitis (dated by TCRdb to between 2016 and 2019). Study-level background: The study set out to find disease-linked TCR variants by profiling T cell receptor beta repertoires in ankylosing spondylitis patients and healthy donors. Peripheral blood samples were taken, and synovial fluid was additionally collected from ankylosing spondylitis patients. The full study cohort comprised about 24 ankylosing spondylitis patients and 110 or so healthy donors.

General conclusions and limits of the study: Some motif variants were previously reported in synovial fluid and blood of reactive arthritis patients, suggesting common disease-initiation mechanisms. A TCR beta motif of fewer than 10 highly homologous amino acid variants appeared characteristic of blood from ankylosing spondylitis patients. According to the report, matched synovial fluid samples from ankylosing spondylitis patients were significantly enriched for the disease-linked clones. The disease-linked clones showed a CD8+ phenotype and occurred at relatively low frequencies in peripheral blood.

Germline trimming amounts to 5 bases on V and 2 bases on J, with 6 as the count of junction bases outside the gene matches. From the cysteine through the phenylalanine, the CDR3 covers 14 amino acids. The DNA shown is the 42-base CDR3, in frame from base 1. This TCR came from a male donor with ankylosing spondylitis or in good health (not recorded which). Recombination connected TRBV12-3 or TRBV12-4 to TRBJ2-7; TRBD2 agrees with 7 junctional bases. The material sequenced was blood, either unsorted or a sorted T cell fraction (not recorded which). The DNA sequence reads TGTGCCAGCAGTCAACTAGCGCTTGCCTACGAGCAGTACTTC. Translated, it reads CASSQLALAYEQYF.